This T cell receptor beta chain was captured in a study of blood T cell repertoires in COVID-19. The overall study: Whether acute or convalescent, the COVID-19 samples came from the United States, Italy and Spain. Sources were T cells, B-cell-depleted T cells, or PBMCs; the material itself was cDNA or gDNA.

In the authors' methods: From reference gene primer amplification, estimates of nucleated cell counts were derived. The method was immunoSEQ multiplex PCR; TCRdb's version includes in-frame clones alone and lacks a portion of them. V, J and clone size are taken as reported in that table, and D and trimming were inferred from the DNA itself. Found here are approximately 160,000 clones, 84% of them singletons; the top ten hold about 14%. The CDR3 runs 16 residues. Germline V gives CDR1 LNHNV, CDR2 YYDKDF (reference sequence). Trimming removed 0 bases at V and 0 bases at J, with 8 bases between. The source material was peripheral blood. This receptor was taken from a man between 18 and 35 years old with active or convalescent COVID-19. The chain recombines TRBV15 with TRBJ1-4; D is unresolved. CDR3 sequence (DNA): TGTGCCACCAGCAGAGATACGAGTGCAACTAATGAAAAACTGTTTTTT. Amino acids: CATSRDTSATNEKLFF.